A single sample gave rise to the 12 T cell receptor beta chains below, sequenced in a study of blood T cell repertoires in COVID-19. The table came from immunoSEQ multiplex PCR; TCRdb's copy has only in-frame clones and leaves some out. The data hold a few hundred thousand clones, with about 87% observed a single time. Sequencing input: PBMCs or T cells enriched from blood (not recorded which). Receptors were obtained from a woman younger than 30 who had recovered from COVID-19.

V and J are TRBV18 and TRBJ1-2, with TRBD1 matching over 7 bases. The CDR3 sequence is 13 residues long. Germline V gene sequence: CDR1 KGHSH, CDR2 LQKENI. V lost 6 bases to trimming and J lost 6 bases; unmatched junction nucleotides: 7. CDR3 in amino acids: CASSPGTEDGYTF. The CDR3 DNA is TGTGCCAGCTCCCCCGGGACAGAGGATGGCTACACCTTC.

This rearrangement joins TRBV7-2 to TRBJ1-2, with 10 bases identical to TRBD1. This CDR3 comprises 14 residues. V was pared by 5 bases and J by 3 bases, with 3 bases of the junction left unmatched. Germline loops: CDR1 SGHTA, CDR2 FQGNSA. The CDR3 bases are TGTGCCAGCAGCCTGGACAGGGGGGACTATGGCTACACCTTC. Translating gives CASSLDRGDYGYTF. Together with reference TRBV7-2 and TRBJ1-2, the CDR3 gives the full variable domain: GAGVSQSPSNKVTEKGKDVELRCDPISGHTALYWYRQSLGQGLEFLIYFQGNSAPDKSGLPSDRFSAERTGGSVSTLTIQRTQQEDSAVYLCASSLDRGDYGYTFGSGTRLTVV.

This chain links TRBV7-7 with TRBJ1-6; perhaps TRBD1 as D (6 bases). Germline V CDR1 and CDR2: SSHAT, FNYEAQ (reference sequence). The CDR3 totals 17 residues. The V gene lost 2 bases and the J gene lost 4 bases, with 15 bases spanning the gap. The CDR3 sequence is CASSLTQGLPYNSPLHF. The CDR3 DNA sequence: TGTGCCAGCAGCTTAACTCAGGGGTTGCCATATAATTCACCCCTCCACTTT.

This chain joins TRBV18 and TRBJ1-1; 11 bases line up with TRBD1. The germline gives CDR1 KGHSH, CDR2 LQKENI. CDR3 length: 16 residues. V lost 6 bases, J lost 2 bases, and 8 bases stayed unmatched. The CDR3 nucleotides are TGTGCCAGCTCCGGACAGGGGGCACCCCCAAACACTGAAGCTTTCTTT. Translating it yields CASSGQGAPPNTEAFF.

The rearrangement joins TRBV3-1 (or the pseudogene TRBV3-2) to TRBJ1-5, with 7 bases lining up with TRBD1. CDR3 size: 19 residues. After removal of 1 base from V and 0 bases from J, the junction contained 12 bases not matched to a gene. Looked up from germline, CDR1 is LGHDT and CDR2 is YNNKEL (reference sequence). The CDR3 region has the DNA TGTGCCAGCAGCCAAGGGGGAGGACAGGCCCTCTATAGCAATCAGCCCCAGCATTTT. This sequence encodes CASSQGGGQALYSNQPQHF.

This chain uses TRBV19 with TRBJ2-7, with D tentatively TRBD1 (5 bases). V was clipped by 5 bases and J by 3 bases, with 14 bases between them. The CDR3 length is 14 residues. Germline assignment: CDR1 LNHDA and CDR2 SQIVND (reference sequence). The CDR3, as DNA: TGTGCCAGTAGTTACGGACACGAGATCTACGAGCAGTACTTC. This sequence encodes CASSYGHEIYEQYF.

This sequence joins TRBV5-5 and TRBJ1-2; the D gene is possibly TRBD1 (5 bases). V lost 0 bases and J lost 1, with 13 bases in between. The CDR3 consists of 16 residues. Germline CDR1 reads SGHKS; CDR2 reads YYEKEE (reference sequence). The CDR3 bases are TGTGCCAGCAGCTTGGGGCAGGGCGCCAATAACTATGGCTACACCTTC. It is translated as CASSLGQGANNYGYTF.

The chain carries TRBV7-2 and TRBJ2-7, with TRBD2 matching over 10 bases. The CDR3 is 14 residues long. Germline V gives CDR1 SGHTA, CDR2 FQGNSA. Trimming removed 5 bases from V and 4 bases from J; junction bases left unmatched: 5. This CDR3 is CASSPAGGAYEQYF. The CDR3 DNA reads as TGTGCCAGCAGCCCAGCGGGGGGGGCGTACGAGCAGTACTTC.

The rearrangement links TRBV19 to TRBJ1-5, with D hard to call. Germline V CDR1 and CDR2: LNHDA, SQIVND (reference sequence). This CDR3 region has 14 residues. V shed 7 bases and J shed 0 bases, with 10 bases lying between them. As DNA, the CDR3 is TGTGCCAGTACCACGGGTCGTAGCAATCAGCCCCAGCATTTT. Protein: CASTTGRSNQPQHF.

CDR3 DNA: TGCGCCAGCAGACCCCAAGCGGTATCCGGGGAGCTGTTTTTT. Its translation is CASRPQAVSGELFF. The chain combines TRBV4-3 with TRBJ2-2; the D gene is possibly TRBD2 (5 bases). CDR3 size: 14 residues. Between the trimmed V and J ends, which lost 6 bases and 6 bases, there was a span of 14 bases. Germline CDR1 LGHNA, CDR2 YSLEER.

This chain links TRBV4-3 with TRBJ2-1, with a possible D match to TRBD1 (5 bases). Trimming took 4 bases from V and 5 from J, leaving 15 bases between them. This CDR3 comprises 15 residues. CDR1 is LGHNA, CDR2 YSLEER, per germline. CDR3 in DNA: TGCGCCAGCAGCCTAACCATGGGGCTCAACAATGAGCAGTTCTTC. It is translated as CASSLTMGLNNEQFF.

The chain combines TRBV28 with TRBJ1-1; TRBD1 matches at 9 bases. CDR3 size: 15 residues. The trim removed 6 bases at V and 4 bases at J, leaving 9 bases unmatched. Germline CDR1 and CDR2: MDHEN and SYDVKM. In nucleotides, the CDR3 is TGTGCCAGCAGAGATCAACAGGGGGCTGGCACTGAAGCTTTCTTT. Translated, it gives CASRDQQGAGTEAFF.